Listed below are T cell receptor beta chains from one sample, sequenced in a study of cytomegalovirus exposure and HLA in healthy donors. Assay used: immunoSEQ multiplex PCR; TCRdb lists only in-frame clones, some missing. The sample lists some 140,000 clones; roughly 90% were seen once. The sequenced sample was PBMCs. Every receptor here comes from a man between 18 and 29 years old in good health and CMV-seronegative. Both conserved end residues are part of each CDR3. A D gene is named only where the DNA matches it firmly. Clone size, where shown, is once, few, many, or a class for clones that have expanded.

J gene	V gene	D gene	clone size	CDR3 protein	CDR3 DNA
TRBJ2-7	TRBV11-3	TRBD1	NA	CASSKGQGVYEQYF	TGTGCCAGCAGCAAGGGACAGGGGGTTTACGAGCAGTACTTC
TRBJ1-2	TRBV5-1	TRBD1	NA	CASSTLPGQHYGYTF	TGCGCCAGCAGCACCCTACCGGGACAGCATTATGGCTACACCTTC
TRBJ1-2	TRBV15	TRBD1	NA	CATSREGTGGYGYTF	TGTGCCACCAGCAGGGAAGGGACAGGGGGGTATGGCTACACCTTC
TRBJ1-3	TRBV19	TRBD1	NA	CASSRPGTVSGNTIYF	TGTGCCAGTAGTCGACCCGGGACAGTTTCTGGAAACACCATATATTTT
TRBJ1-5	TRBV18	TRBD1	NA	CASSPRGQASNQPQHF	TGTGCCAGCTCACCACGCGGACAGGCTAGCAATCAGCCCCAGCATTTT
TRBJ2-7	TRBV5-1	TRBD2	once	CASSLAASYEQYF	TGCGCCAGCAGCCTAGCGGCCTCCTACGAGCAGTACTTC
TRBJ2-1	TRBV7-9	TRBD1	NA	CASRMDRGLYNEQFF	TGTGCCAGCAGGATGGACAGGGGGCTCTACAATGAGCAGTTCTTC
TRBJ1-2	TRBV5-6	NA	NA	CASSPGQGSGYTF	TGTGCCAGCAGCCCCGGGCAGGGCAGTGGCTACACCTTC
TRBJ1-4	TRBV25-1	NA	NA	CASSRGGGDNEKLFF	TGTGCCAGCAGTCGAGGTGGGGGGGATAATGAAAAACTGTTTTTT
TRBJ1-2	TRBV6-5	NA	many	CASSPLLQNYGYTF	TGTGCCAGCAGTCCCCTGTTACAAAACTATGGCTACACCTTC
TRBJ1-2	TRBV5-6	TRBD1	NA	CASSLTMGQGAGYTF	TGTGCCAGCAGCTTGACGATGGGACAGGGGGCCGGCTACACCTTC
TRBJ2-7	TRBV6-5	NA	NA	CASSYLTESSYEQYF	TGTGCCAGCAGTTACCTCACAGAGAGCTCCTACGAGCAGTACTTC
TRBJ2-5	TRBV2	TRBD2	NA	CASSENPASGRDRETQYF	TGTGCCAGCAGTGAAAACCCGGCTAGCGGGAGAGACAGGGAGACCCAGTACTTC
TRBJ2-1	TRBV7-8	NA	NA	CASILVVGGDNEQFF	TGTGCCAGCATTCTTGTTGTGGGAGGCGATAATGAGCAGTTCTTC
TRBJ1-1	TRBV12-5	NA	NA	CASGFPAGPEAFF	TGTGCTAGTGGTTTCCCGGCTGGGCCTGAAGCTTTCTTT
TRBJ1-1	TRBV19	TRBD1	NA	CASTLRAGGNTEAFF	TGTGCCAGTACCCTAAGGGCAGGGGGGAACACTGAAGCTTTCTTT
TRBJ1-2	TRBV28	NA	NA	CAADTNYGYTF	TGTGCCGCGGACACCAACTATGGCTACACCTTC